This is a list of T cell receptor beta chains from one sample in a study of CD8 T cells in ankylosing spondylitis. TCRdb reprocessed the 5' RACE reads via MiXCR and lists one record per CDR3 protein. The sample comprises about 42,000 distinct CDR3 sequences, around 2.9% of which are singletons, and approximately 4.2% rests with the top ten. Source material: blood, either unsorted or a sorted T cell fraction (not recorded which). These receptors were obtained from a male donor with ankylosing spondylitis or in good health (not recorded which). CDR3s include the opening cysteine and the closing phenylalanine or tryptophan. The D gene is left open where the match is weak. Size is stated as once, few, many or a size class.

CDR3aa: CASSVEPRDTDTQYF
CDR3nt: TGTGCCAGCAGCGTAGAGCCCCGAGACACAGATACGCAGTATTTT
d_gene: NA
abundance: many
v_gene: TRBV9
j_gene: TRBJ2-3

CDR3aa: CASSAGGMGSYNEQFF
CDR3nt: TGTGCCAGCAGCGCCGGCGGGATGGGTTCCTACAATGAGCAGTTCTTC
d_gene: NA
abundance: many
v_gene: TRBV9
j_gene: TRBJ2-1

CDR3aa: CASSQGSGPNTGELFF
CDR3nt: TGTGCCAGCAGCCAAGGTTCCGGACCTAACACCGGGGAGCTGTTTTTT
d_gene: NA
abundance: many
v_gene: TRBV9
j_gene: TRBJ2-2

CDR3aa: CASSHLTGMNEQYF
CDR3nt: TGTGCCAGCAGCCATTTGACAGGGATGAACGAGCAGTACTTC
d_gene: TRBD1
abundance: many
v_gene: TRBV9
j_gene: TRBJ2-7

CDR3aa: CASSGTQFSYEQYF
CDR3nt: TGTGCCAGCAGCGGGACTCAATTCTCCTACGAGCAGTACTTC
d_gene: NA
abundance: many
v_gene: TRBV9
j_gene: TRBJ2-7

CDR3aa: CAISESKSGNEQYF
CDR3nt: TGTGCCATCAGTGAGTCGAAAAGCGGGAACGAGCAGTACTTC
d_gene: TRBD2
abundance: many
v_gene: TRBV10-3
j_gene: TRBJ2-7

CDR3aa: CASSVAGLFGRAVNEQFF
CDR3nt: TGTGCCAGCAGCGTAGCTGGGTTATTCGGGAGGGCCGTCAATGAGCAGTTCTTC
d_gene: TRBD2
abundance: many
v_gene: TRBV9
j_gene: TRBJ2-1

CDR3aa: CASSVGVRRATGELFF
CDR3nt: TGTGCCAGCAGCGTCGGGGTTCGGAGGGCCACCGGGGAGCTGTTTTTT
d_gene: NA
abundance: many
v_gene: TRBV9
j_gene: TRBJ2-2

CDR3aa: CASSPAGTGGSPLHF
CDR3nt: TGTGCCAGCAGCCCCGCGGGGACAGGGGGTTCACCCCTCCACTTT
d_gene: TRBD1
abundance: many
v_gene: TRBV9
j_gene: TRBJ1-6

CDR3aa: CASSVRGSPSYTGELFF
CDR3nt: TGTGCCAGCAGCGTCCGGGGCTCCCCCTCGTACACCGGGGAGCTGTTTTTT
d_gene: NA
abundance: many
v_gene: TRBV9
j_gene: TRBJ2-2

CDR3aa: CASSVGAGPYEQYF
CDR3nt: TGTGCCAGCAGCGTAGGAGCAGGGCCCTACGAGCAGTACTTC
d_gene: NA
abundance: many
v_gene: TRBV9
j_gene: TRBJ2-7

CDR3aa: CASSPGTSGSLAYNEQFF
CDR3nt: TGTGCCAGCAGCCCTGGGACTAGCGGGAGTCTCGCCTACAATGAGCAGTTCTTC
d_gene: TRBD2
abundance: many
v_gene: TRBV9
j_gene: TRBJ2-1

CDR3aa: CASSSRTEMNTEAFF
CDR3nt: TGTGCCAGCAGCTCTAGGACAGAGATGAACACTGAAGCTTTCTTT
d_gene: NA
abundance: many
v_gene: TRBV9
j_gene: TRBJ1-1

CDR3aa: CASSVGTGGDQPQHF
CDR3nt: TGTGCCAGCAGCGTTGGGACAGGGGGCGATCAGCCCCAGCATTTT
d_gene: TRBD1
abundance: many
v_gene: TRBV9
j_gene: TRBJ1-5

CDR3aa: CASSVSGRGDEQFF
CDR3nt: TGTGCCAGCAGCGTAAGCGGGAGAGGCGATGAGCAGTTCTTC
d_gene: TRBD2
abundance: many
v_gene: TRBV9
j_gene: TRBJ2-1

CDR3aa: CASSVETSRETQYF
CDR3nt: TGTGCCAGCAGCGTAGAAACGAGTCGAGAGACCCAGTACTTC
d_gene: NA
abundance: many
v_gene: TRBV9
j_gene: TRBJ2-5

CDR3aa: CASSVDPSGGGELFF
CDR3nt: TGTGCCAGCAGCGTAGATCCCTCCGGTGGCGGGGAGCTGTTTTTT
d_gene: NA
abundance: many
v_gene: TRBV9
j_gene: TRBJ2-2

CDR3aa: CASSKGLTDTQYF
CDR3nt: TGTGCCAGCAGTAAGGGCCTCACAGATACGCAGTATTTT
d_gene: NA
abundance: many
v_gene: TRBV9
j_gene: TRBJ2-3

CDR3aa: CASSVGNLAQGDTQYF
CDR3nt: TGTGCCAGCAGCGTAGGGAATCTAGCTCAGGGAGATACGCAGTATTTT
d_gene: NA
abundance: many
v_gene: TRBV9
j_gene: TRBJ2-3

CDR3aa: CASSVESGNGEQYF
CDR3nt: TGTGCCAGCAGCGTAGAATCGGGGAACGGCGAGCAGTACTTC
d_gene: NA
abundance: many
v_gene: TRBV9
j_gene: TRBJ2-7

CDR3aa: CASSVAQGAWNEQFF
CDR3nt: TGTGCCAGCAGCGTAGCCCAGGGGGCTTGGAATGAGCAGTTCTTC
d_gene: TRBD1
abundance: many
v_gene: TRBV9
j_gene: TRBJ2-1

CDR3aa: CASSSWGHTNTEAFF
CDR3nt: TGTGCCAGCAGCTCGTGGGGACACACGAACACTGAAGCTTTCTTT
d_gene: NA
abundance: many
v_gene: TRBV9
j_gene: TRBJ1-1

CDR3aa: CASSLFGEGDIQYF
CDR3nt: TGTGCCAGCAGCCTATTCGGGGAAGGAGACATTCAGTACTTC
d_gene: NA
abundance: many
v_gene: TRBV9
j_gene: TRBJ2-4

CDR3aa: CASSVDHEQFF
CDR3nt: TGTGCCAGCAGCGTAGACCATGAGCAGTTCTTC
d_gene: NA
abundance: many
v_gene: TRBV9
j_gene: TRBJ2-1

CDR3aa: CASSVEGTRTDTQYF
CDR3nt: TGTGCCAGCAGCGTCGAGGGGACCCGCACAGATACGCAGTATTTT
d_gene: NA
abundance: many
v_gene: TRBV9
j_gene: TRBJ2-3

CDR3aa: CASSVDPGGQAGELFF
CDR3nt: TGTGCCAGCAGCGTAGATCCGGGGGGGCAGGCCGGGGAGCTGTTTTTT
d_gene: TRBD2
abundance: many
v_gene: TRBV9
j_gene: TRBJ2-2

CDR3aa: CASSVDWGETQYF
CDR3nt: TGTGCCAGCAGCGTAGATTGGGGGGAGACCCAGTACTTC
d_gene: NA
abundance: many
v_gene: TRBV9
j_gene: TRBJ2-5

CDR3aa: CASSVKSPVTQGLGAYNEQFF
CDR3nt: TGTGCCAGCAGCGTAAAATCCCCCGTTACGCAGGGACTAGGTGCCTACAATGAGCAGTTCTTC
d_gene: TRBD2
abundance: many
v_gene: TRBV9
j_gene: TRBJ2-1

CDR3aa: CASSAGSSYNSPLHF
CDR3nt: TGTGCCAGCAGCGCCGGAAGCTCCTATAATTCACCCCTCCACTTT
d_gene: NA
abundance: many
v_gene: TRBV9
j_gene: TRBJ1-6

CDR3aa: CASSVPSGQETQYF
CDR3nt: TGTGCCAGCAGCGTCCCTAGCGGGCAAGAGACCCAGTACTTC
d_gene: TRBD2
abundance: many
v_gene: TRBV9
j_gene: TRBJ2-5

CDR3aa: CASSVEYRQQETQYF
CDR3nt: TGTGCCAGCAGCGTAGAATACAGGCAACAAGAGACCCAGTACTTC
d_gene: NA
abundance: many
v_gene: TRBV9
j_gene: TRBJ2-5

CDR3aa: CASSPGGVNTGELFF
CDR3nt: TGTGCCAGCAGTCCCGGGGGCGTGAACACCGGGGAGCTGTTTTTT
d_gene: NA
abundance: medium-sized
v_gene: TRBV9
j_gene: TRBJ2-2